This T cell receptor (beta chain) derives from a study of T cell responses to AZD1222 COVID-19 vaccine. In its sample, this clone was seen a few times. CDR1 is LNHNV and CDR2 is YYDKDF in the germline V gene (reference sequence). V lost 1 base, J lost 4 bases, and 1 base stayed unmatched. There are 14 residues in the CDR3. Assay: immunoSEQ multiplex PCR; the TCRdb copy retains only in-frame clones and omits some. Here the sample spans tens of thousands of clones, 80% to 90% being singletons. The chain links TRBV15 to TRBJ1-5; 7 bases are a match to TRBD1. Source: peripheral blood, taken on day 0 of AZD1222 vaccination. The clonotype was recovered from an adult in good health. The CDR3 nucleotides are TGTGCCACCAGCAGAGGACAGGGAAATCAGCCCCAGCATTTT. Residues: CATSRGQGNQPQHF.